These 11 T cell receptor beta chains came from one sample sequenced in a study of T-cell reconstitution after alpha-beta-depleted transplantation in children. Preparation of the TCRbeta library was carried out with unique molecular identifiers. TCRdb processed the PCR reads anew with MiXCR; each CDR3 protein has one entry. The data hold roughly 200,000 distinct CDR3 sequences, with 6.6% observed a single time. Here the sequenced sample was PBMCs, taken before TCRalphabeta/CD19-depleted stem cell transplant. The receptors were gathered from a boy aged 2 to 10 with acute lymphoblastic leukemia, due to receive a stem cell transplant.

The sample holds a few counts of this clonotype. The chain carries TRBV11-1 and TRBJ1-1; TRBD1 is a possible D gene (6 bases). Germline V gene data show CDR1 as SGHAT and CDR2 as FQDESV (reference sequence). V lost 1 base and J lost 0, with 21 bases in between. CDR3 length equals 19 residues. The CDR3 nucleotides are TGTGCCAGCAGCTTAGGCCTATTAGGGGGGCAGGTTATGAACACTGAAGCTTTCTTT. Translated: CASSLGLLGGQVMNTEAFF. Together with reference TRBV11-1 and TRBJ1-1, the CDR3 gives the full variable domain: EAEVAQSPRYKITEKSQAVAFWCDPISGHATLYWYRQILGQGPELLVQFQDESVVDDSQLPKDRFSAERLKGVDSTLKIQPAELGDSAMYLCASSLGLLGGQVMNTEAFFGQGTRLTVV.

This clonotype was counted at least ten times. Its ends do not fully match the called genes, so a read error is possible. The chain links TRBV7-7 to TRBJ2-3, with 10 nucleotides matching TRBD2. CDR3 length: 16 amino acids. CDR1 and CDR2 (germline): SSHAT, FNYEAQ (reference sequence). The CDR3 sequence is CASSFGTSAFSDTQYF. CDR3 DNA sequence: TGTGCTAGCAGCTTTGGGACTAGCGCATTCTCAGATACGCAGTATTTT.

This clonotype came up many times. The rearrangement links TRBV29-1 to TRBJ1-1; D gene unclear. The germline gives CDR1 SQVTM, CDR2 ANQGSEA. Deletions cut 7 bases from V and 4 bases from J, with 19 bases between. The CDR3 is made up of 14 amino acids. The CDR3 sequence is CSAAQSRVSTEAFF. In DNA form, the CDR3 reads TGCAGCGCGGCTCAGTCTCGGGTTAGCACTGAAGCTTTCTTT.

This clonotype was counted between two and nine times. The CDR3 sequence: CASSHRAPDSQPYNEQFF. The CDR3 DNA reads as TGCGCCAGCAGCCATCGCGCCCCGGACAGCCAACCGTACAATGAGCAGTTCTTC. The chain links TRBV4-3 to TRBJ2-1, with D maybe TRBD1 (6 bases). The germline V gene has CDR1 LGHNA and CDR2 YSLEER. The CDR3 length is 18 residues. V was shortened by 3 bases and J by 4 bases, with 22 bases between the two germline ends.

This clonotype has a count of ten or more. The CDR3 loop is CASSSDSKKETQYF. CDR3 DNA: TGTGCCAGCTCCTCGGACAGCAAGAAAGAGACCCAGTACTTC. The chain links TRBV18 to TRBJ2-5; perhaps TRBD1 as D (6 bases). Germline CDR1 and CDR2: KGHSH and LQKENI. This CDR3 region has 14 residues. The ends were cut back, 6 bases at V and 3 bases at J, with 14 bases in the middle.

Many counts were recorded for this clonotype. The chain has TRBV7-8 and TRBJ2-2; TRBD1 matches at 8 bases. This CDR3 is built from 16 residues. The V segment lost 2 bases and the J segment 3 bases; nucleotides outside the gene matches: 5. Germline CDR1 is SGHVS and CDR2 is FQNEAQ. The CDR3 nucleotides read TGTGCCAGCAGCTTAATCCAGGGGGCATACACCGGGGAGCTGTTTTTT. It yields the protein CASSLIQGAYTGELFF.

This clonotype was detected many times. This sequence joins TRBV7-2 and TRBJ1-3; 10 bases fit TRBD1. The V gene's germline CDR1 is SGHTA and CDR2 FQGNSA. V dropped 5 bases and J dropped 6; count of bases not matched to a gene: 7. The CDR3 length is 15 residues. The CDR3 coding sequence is TGTGCCAGCAGCCTCCCGGGGACAGGGGAAAACACCATATATTTT. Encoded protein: CASSLPGTGENTIYF. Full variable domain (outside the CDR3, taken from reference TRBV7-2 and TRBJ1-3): GAGVSQSPSNKVTEKGKDVELRCDPISGHTALYWYRQSLGQGLEFLIYFQGNSAPDKSGLPSDRFSAERTGGSVSTLTIQRTQQEDSAVYLCASSLPGTGENTIYFGEGSWLTVV.

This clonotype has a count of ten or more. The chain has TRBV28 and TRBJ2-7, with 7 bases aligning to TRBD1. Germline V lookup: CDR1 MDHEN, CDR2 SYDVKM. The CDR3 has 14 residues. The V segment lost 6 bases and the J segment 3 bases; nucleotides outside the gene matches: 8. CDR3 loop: CASRPTGRNYEQYF. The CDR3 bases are TGTGCCAGCAGACCGACAGGGCGGAACTACGAGCAGTACTTC. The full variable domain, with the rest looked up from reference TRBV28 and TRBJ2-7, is DVKVTQSSRYLVKRTGEKVFLECVQDMDHENMFWYRQDPGLGLRLIYFSYDVKMKEKGDIPEGYSVSREKKERFSLILESASTNQTSMYLCASRPTGRNYEQYFGPGTRLTVT.

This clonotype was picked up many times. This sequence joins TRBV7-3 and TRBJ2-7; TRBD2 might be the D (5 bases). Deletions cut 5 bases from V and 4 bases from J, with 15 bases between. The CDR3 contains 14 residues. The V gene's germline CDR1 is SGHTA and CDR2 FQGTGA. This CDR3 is CASSPGGSGYEQYF. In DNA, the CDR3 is TGTGCCAGCAGCCCTGGCGGTTCGGGATACGAGCAGTACTTC.

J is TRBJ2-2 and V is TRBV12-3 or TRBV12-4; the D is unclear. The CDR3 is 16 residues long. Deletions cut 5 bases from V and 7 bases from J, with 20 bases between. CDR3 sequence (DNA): TGTGCCAGCAGTAACGACGGATCTAGGTTTAACGGGGAGCTGTTTTTT. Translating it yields CASSNDGSRFNGELFF.

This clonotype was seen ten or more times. The CDR3, as DNA: TGTGCCAGCAGCCAAGCGGGGGGGCAGTACAATGAGCAGTTCTTC. It translates to CASSQAGGQYNEQFF. The rearrangement links TRBV6-1 to TRBJ2-1, with TRBD2 matching over 10 bases. The CDR3 has 15 amino acids. Germline V CDR1 and CDR2: MNHNS, SASEGT. Germline trimming cut 6 bases from V and 4 bases from J; bases unmatched to any gene: 6.